Listed below are T cell receptor beta chains from one sample, sequenced in a study of T cell responses to AZD1222 COVID-19 vaccine. The data were produced by immunoSEQ multiplex PCR, yet TCRdb's version contains in-frame clones alone and is incomplete. This table holds some 100,000 clones, 85% to 90% found once. The sequences come from peripheral blood, collected on day 0 of AZD1222 vaccination. The origin of the receptors is an adult in good health. The CDR3 runs from the conserved cysteine through the conserved F or W. D genes are given only for firm matches. Clone size appears in some rows only: once, few, many, or a class for an expanded clone.

J,V,D,size,CDR3,DNA
TRBJ1-5,TRBV7-2,-,-,CASSLLGGSTFQPQHF,TGTGCCAGCAGCTTACTCGGAGGTTCAACGTTCCAGCCCCAGCATTTT
TRBJ2-5,TRBV30,TRBD2,once,CAWSVGGRAHETQYF,TGTGCCTGGAGTGTAGGCGGGAGGGCCCACGAGACCCAGTACTTC
TRBJ2-7,TRBV19,TRBD1,-,CASSKETGGIYEQYF,TGTGCCAGTAGTAAGGAGACAGGGGGTATCTACGAGCAGTACTTC
TRBJ2-5,TRBV27,-,-,CASSSGVLGAETQYF,TGTGCCAGCAGTTCAGGGGTACTTGGGGCCGAGACCCAGTACTTC
TRBJ2-5,TRBV7-2,TRBD2,-,CASSPRGLAAETQYF,TGTGCCAGCAGCCCGAGGGGACTAGCGGCAGAGACCCAGTACTTC
TRBJ1-1,TRBV5-4,-,-,CASSYSGKRITEAFF,TGTGCCAGCAGCTATTCAGGGAAACGGATCACTGAAGCTTTCTTT
TRBJ2-7,TRBV15,TRBD1,-,CATSRDRGGYEQYF,TGTGCCACCAGCAGGGACAGGGGAGGCTACGAGCAGTACTTC
TRBJ2-7,TRBV7-2,TRBD2,-,CASSLVAGGPHEQYF,TGTGCCAGCAGCTTAGTAGCGGGAGGGCCCCACGAGCAGTACTTC
TRBJ1-1,TRBV28,-,-,CASSLLGKQDTEAFF,TGTGCCAGCAGTTTATTAGGGAAACAAGACACTGAAGCTTTCTTT
TRBJ1-6,TRBV9,-,-,CASSVELQRNSPLHF,TGTGCCAGCAGCGTAGAGTTACAGCGGAATTCACCCCTCCACTTT
TRBJ1-2,TRBV2,TRBD1,-,CASSDREYGYTF,TGTGCCAGCAGCGACAGGGAATATGGCTACACCTTC
TRBJ2-1,TRBV27,TRBD2,once,CASSFSIRVSGGQNEQFF,TGTGCCAGCAGTTTCTCTATAAGGGTGTCGGGAGGTCAGAATGAGCAGTTCTTC
TRBJ2-1,TRBV30,TRBD2,-,CAWSALGTRLNEQFF,TGTGCCTGGAGTGCACTCGGGACTAGGCTCAATGAGCAGTTCTTC
TRBJ1-1,TRBV6-2/TRBV6-3,-,-,CASSGGLRGYTEAFF,TGTGCCAGCAGCGGGGGATTGAGGGGGTATACTGAAGCTTTCTTT
TRBJ1-1,TRBV12-3/TRBV12-4,-,-,CASLSGAGVEAFF,TGTGCCAGCCTAAGCGGGGCAGGGGTTGAAGCTTTCTTT
TRBJ2-2,TRBV27,-,-,CASSLSSRSGELFF,TGTGCCAGCAGTTTATCGTCCCGGTCCGGGGAGCTGTTTTTT
TRBJ2-1,TRBV27,-,-,CASSRLPAVYNEQFF,TGTGCCAGCAGTAGACTCCCGGCGGTTTACAATGAGCAGTTCTTC
TRBJ2-7,TRBV10-3,-,-,CAISSASDLPYEQYF,TGTGCCATCAGTTCGGCATCCGACCTTCCCTACGAGCAGTACTTC
TRBJ2-1,TRBV27,-,-,CASSPGTHYYNEQFF,TGTGCCAGCAGCCCGGGGACTCACTACTACAATGAGCAGTTCTTC
TRBJ2-7,TRBV27,-,-,CASSTSGSLREQYF,TGTGCCAGCAGTACCTCGGGGAGCCTACGGGAGCAGTACTTC
TRBJ1-2,TRBV29-1,TRBD1,-,CSVPPDRARANYGYTF,TGCAGCGTCCCCCCGGACAGGGCCAGGGCTAACTATGGCTACACCTTC
TRBJ1-2,TRBV6-5,-,-,CASTKDRLLGYTF,TGTGCCAGCACCAAAGACAGGCTCTTGGGCTACACCTTC
TRBJ1-5,TRBV18,-,-,CASSTGRTNQPQHF,TGTGCCAGCTCAACCGGACGGACTAATCAGCCCCAGCATTTT
TRBJ2-3,TRBV2,-,-,CASSQQGSTDTQYF,TGTGCCAGCAGTCAGCAGGGGAGCACAGATACGCAGTATTTT
TRBJ2-2,TRBV7-8,-,-,CASGGPRGTGELFF,TGTGCCAGCGGTGGGCCCCGGGGCACCGGGGAGCTGTTTTTT
TRBJ1-5,TRBV19,TRBD1,-,CASRPTRDRGGFKPQHF,TGTGCCAGTAGACCTACCAGGGACAGGGGGGGTTTTAAGCCCCAGCATTTT
TRBJ2-2,TRBV4-1,-,-,CASSQSGLAFTGELFF,TGCGCCAGCAGCCAAAGTGGCCTAGCGTTCACCGGGGAGCTGTTTTTT
TRBJ2-3,TRBV14,-,-,CASSPGRSTDTQYF,TGTGCCAGCAGTCCGGGACGGAGCACAGATACGCAGTATTTT
TRBJ2-3,TRBV18,-,few,CASSPRDFFTDTQYF,TGTGCCAGCTCACCACGGGACTTTTTCACAGATACGCAGTATTTT
TRBJ1-5,TRBV19,-,-,CASSDSKNQPQHF,TGTGCCAGTAGTGACAGCAAGAATCAGCCCCAGCATTTT
TRBJ2-7,TRBV7-8,TRBD2,once,CASSLAGGSYEQYF,TGTGCCAGCAGCTTAGCGGGAGGGTCCTACGAGCAGTACTTC
TRBJ1-1,TRBV19,-,-,CASSIDRPGNTEAFF,TGTGCCAGTAGTATTGACAGACCTGGGAACACTGAAGCTTTCTTT
TRBJ2-1,TRBV19,TRBD2,-,CASSMPRSGDYNEQFF,TGTGCCAGTAGTATGCCCCGTAGCGGGGATTACAATGAGCAGTTCTTC
TRBJ1-5,TRBV28,-,-,CASWGSNQPQHF,TGTGCCAGTTGGGGTAGCAATCAGCCCCAGCATTTT
TRBJ1-3,TRBV7-6,TRBD1,-,CASSLGQGAGNTIYF,TGTGCCAGCAGCTTAGGGCAGGGGGCTGGAAACACCATATATTTT
TRBJ2-7,TRBV27,-,once,CASSFDGGGRYEQYF,TGTGCCAGCAGTTTTGATGGGGGAGGAAGGTACGAGCAGTACTTC
TRBJ1-2,TRBV28,-,-,CASSSDGGSIYGYTF,TGTGCCAGCAGTTCAGACGGAGGCTCTATCTATGGCTACACCTTC
TRBJ1-5,TRBV5-6,-,few,CASSLYSSAQPQHF,TGTGCCAGCAGCTTGTACTCCTCCGCTCAGCCCCAGCATTTT
TRBJ2-7,TRBV6-5,-,-,CASSFRPYEQYF,TGTGCCAGCAGTTTCAGGCCCTACGAGCAGTACTTC
TRBJ2-7,TRBV5-6,-,-,CASSSDYEQYF,TGTGCCAGCAGCTCAGACTACGAGCAGTACTTC
TRBJ2-3,TRBV20-1,-,-,CSAGRTDTQYF,TGCAGTGCCGGACGCACAGATACGCAGTATTTT
TRBJ1-1,TRBV27,-,once,CASSVLTKGPSEAFF,TGTGCCAGCAGTGTCCTAACTAAAGGACCATCTGAAGCTTTCTTT
TRBJ2-2,TRBV6-2/TRBV6-3,TRBD1,-,CASSETGRTGELFF,TGTGCCAGCAGTGAGACAGGGCGCACCGGGGAGCTGTTTTTT
TRBJ1-2,TRBV7-9,TRBD1,-,CASSLDRANYGYTF,TGTGCCAGCAGTTTGGACAGGGCTAACTATGGCTACACCTTC
TRBJ1-1,TRBV3-1/TRBV3-2,-,-,CASSPFRRDTEAFF,TGTGCCAGCAGTCCTTTTCGGAGGGACACTGAAGCTTTCTTT
TRBJ1-2,TRBV19,-,-,CASSISPGPPLLRVDYGYTF,TGTGCCAGTAGTATATCCCCGGGACCCCCACTGTTGCGGGTGGACTATGGCTACACCTTC